This T cell receptor (beta chain) emerged from a study of T cell responses to AZD1222 COVID-19 vaccine. Germline V gene data show CDR1 as MDHEN and CDR2 as SYDVKM. This CDR3 contains 14 residues. Trimming removed 4 bases from V and 9 bases from J, with 16 bases in between. Using immunoSEQ multiplex PCR, the repertoire was profiled, and TCRdb retains in-frame clones only, with some absent. The sample gives 150,000 to 200,000 clones, about 91% of which show up once; under 1.5% is in the top ten. Notes on the study in general: The number of AZD1222 recipients seropositive at baseline was only 5 to 7. Reports indicate that nearly half of spike-specific TCRs are directed at unmutated variant regions. CD4 TCRs associated with vaccination spanned spike, dominating at 160-218 and 743-854.

As regards this clone: The antigen is unknown.

This sample comprised peripheral blood, obtained 28 days after the second AZD1222 dose. This chain connects TRBV28 to TRBJ2-1; D uncertain. This receptor was taken from an adult who received the AZD1222 COVID-19 vaccine. CDR3 DNA: TGTGCCAGCAGTTACCTCACGGGTATGGGTGAGCAGTTCTTC. Its translation is CASSYLTGMGEQFF.